This TCR beta chain was sequenced for a study of metastatic and nonmetastatic thyroid tumors. In the study overall: Malignant and benign thyroid patients had repertoires compared in peripheral blood and tumor or nodule tissue.

The entire patient cohort was treatment-naive prior to thyroid surgery. This clone was seen more than once but under ten times. TCRdb redid the clone calls on the PCR reads using MiXCR. Found here are over 2,000 clones, about 40% of them singletons; the top ten hold 99%. The source of this sequence is a female donor with papillary thyroid cancer or a benign thyroid nodule (not recorded which). Some clones in this sample may be carry-over from other donors' samples. The sample consisted of adjacent normal tissue.

The CDR3 DNA is TGTGCCAGCAGTTCTGGGGGTGACACGCAGTATTTT. It is translated as CASSSGGDTQYF. This chain uses TRBV12-3 or TRBV12-4 with TRBJ2-3, with D perhaps matching TRBD1 or TRBD2 (5 bases each). There are 12 residues in the CDR3. Deletions cut 4 bases from V and 9 bases from J, with 11 bases between.